This T cell receptor beta chain was found in a study of blood T cell repertoires in COVID-19 (dated by TCRdb to the early 2020s). About the study as a whole: The collaborator samples originated in the United States, Italy and Spain and spanned the acute and convalescent phases of COVID-19. The material from the prospective study consisted of cDNA or gDNA derived from T cells, B-cell-depleted T cells, or PBMCs. Subjects who had been exposed to COVID-19, were actively infected with it, or had recovered from it provided the deeply sampled blood TCRbeta repertoires that made up the dataset. The repertoires were released in a freely available public database intended as a resource for research on the immune response to SARS-CoV-2. The samples were drawn from the first 160 participants of the ongoing ImmuneRACE study and from some 1,300 subjects provided by 6 global collaborators. Nearly every sample came with metadata listing a de-identified subject ID, COVID-19 status, age in years and sex. HLA class I and class II types, where available, came from metadata supplied by the sample provider rather than from assay-based typing. What the authors observed across the whole study: How much clinical and demographic metadata was included differed by source and by participant, and the metadata was provided uncurated.

In Seattle, one collaborating source enrolled patients while the infection was active and tracked those patients longitudinally over the course of disease. The collaborating institutions used their own protocols to collect whole blood in K2EDTA tubes. For TCRbeta analysis, collaborators shipped samples in one of three forms: frozen whole blood, isolated PBMCs, or DNA extracted from either of those sample types. TCRbeta CDR3 regions were amplified from genomic DNA by means of the immunoSEQ Assay, a bias-controlled multiplex PCR. The original pipeline was this. Nucleated cell counts per sample were estimated from amplification of reference gene primers within the assay. To quantify the absolute abundance of each unique TCRbeta CDR3 rearrangement, sequence reads were collapsed and filtered. Productive Simpson clonality was computed per sample as the square root of Simpson's diversity index over productive rearrangements. TCRdb carries this immuneACCESS record with in-frame sequences only. Its versions omit some clonotypes, under half of them owing to an unresolved V gene in the studies checked, with the rest unexplained. The V and J calls and clone size come from that table; D and trimming were worked out from the DNA. This sample holds 330,000 or so clones; roughly 87% were observed only once. The ten largest clones capture roughly 3.9% of the sample.

In regard to this clone: The specificity of this receptor is unknown. No base quality values were provided; no much bigger clone lies one nucleotide off.

The CDR3 starts with the cysteine, ends with the phenylalanine, and has 19 residues. The only DNA kept is the CDR3, 57 bases in frame from the first base. The junction carries 17 bases between V and J, which are trimmed by 0 bases and 0 bases respectively. The germline V gene (reference sequence) specifies LGHDT as CDR1 and YNNKEL as CDR2. This clonotype was obtained from a woman aged 55-69 years with COVID-19, enrolled during active disease. The sample consisted of peripheral blood. The receptor chain draws on TRBV3-1 (or the pseudogene TRBV3-2) and TRBJ1-4, with the identity of the D gene unclear. The CDR3 sequence is CASSQDRRPTTATNEKLFF. The nucleotide sequence is TGTGCCAGCAGCCAAGATCGCCGGCCGACTACGGCAACTAATGAAAAACTGTTTTTT.